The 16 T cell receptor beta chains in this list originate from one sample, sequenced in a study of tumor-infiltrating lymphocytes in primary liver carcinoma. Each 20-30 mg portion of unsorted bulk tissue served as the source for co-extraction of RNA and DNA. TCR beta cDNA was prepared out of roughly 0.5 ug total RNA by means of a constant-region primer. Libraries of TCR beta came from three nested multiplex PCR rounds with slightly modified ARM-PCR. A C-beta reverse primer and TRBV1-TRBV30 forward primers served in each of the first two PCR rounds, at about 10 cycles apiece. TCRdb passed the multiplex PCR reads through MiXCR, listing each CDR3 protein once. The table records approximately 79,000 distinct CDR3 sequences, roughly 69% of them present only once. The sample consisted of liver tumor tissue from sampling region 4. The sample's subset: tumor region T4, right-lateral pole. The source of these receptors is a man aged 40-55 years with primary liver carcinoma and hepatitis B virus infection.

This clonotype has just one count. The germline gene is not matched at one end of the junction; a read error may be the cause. CDR3 residues: CASSSLTGTPYEQYF. CDR3 coding DNA: TGTGCCAGCAGCTCCTTGACAGGAACACCCTACGAACAGTACTTC. The chain employs TRBV11-2 and TRBJ2-7, with D perhaps matching TRBD1 (6 bases). CDR1 is SGHAT and CDR2 is FQNNGV in the germline V gene. This CDR3 region has 15 residues.

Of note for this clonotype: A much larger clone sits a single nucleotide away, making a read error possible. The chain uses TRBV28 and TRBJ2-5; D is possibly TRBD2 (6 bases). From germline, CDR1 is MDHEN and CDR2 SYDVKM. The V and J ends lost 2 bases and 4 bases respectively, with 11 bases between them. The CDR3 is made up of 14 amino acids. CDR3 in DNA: TGTGCCAGCAGTTTAAGCGGGTTCCGAGAGACCCAGTACTTC. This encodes CASSLSGFRETQYF.

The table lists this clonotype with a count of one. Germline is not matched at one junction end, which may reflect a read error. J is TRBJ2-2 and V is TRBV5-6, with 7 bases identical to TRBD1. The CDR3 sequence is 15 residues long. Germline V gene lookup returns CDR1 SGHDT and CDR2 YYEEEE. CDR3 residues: CASSLLQGMAGEPFF. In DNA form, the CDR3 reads TGTGCCAGTAGCTTGCTACAGGGGATGGCCGGGGAGCCGTTTTTT.

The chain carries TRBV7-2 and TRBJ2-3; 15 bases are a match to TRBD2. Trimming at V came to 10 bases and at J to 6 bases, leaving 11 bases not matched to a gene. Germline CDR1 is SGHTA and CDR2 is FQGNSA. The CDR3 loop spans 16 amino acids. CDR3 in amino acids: CATTSGTSGRLDTQYF. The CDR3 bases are TGTGCCACTACCAGCGGGACTAGCGGGAGGTTGGATACGCAGTATTTT.

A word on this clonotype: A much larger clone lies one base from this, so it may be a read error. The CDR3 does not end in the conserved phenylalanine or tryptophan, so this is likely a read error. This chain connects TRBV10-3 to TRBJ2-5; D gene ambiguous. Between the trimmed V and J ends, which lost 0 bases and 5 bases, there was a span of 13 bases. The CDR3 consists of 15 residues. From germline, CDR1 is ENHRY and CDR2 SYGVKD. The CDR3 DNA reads TGTGCCATCAGTGAGTCGACCACACTGGGGGAGACCCAGTACTTA. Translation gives CAISESTTLGETQYL.

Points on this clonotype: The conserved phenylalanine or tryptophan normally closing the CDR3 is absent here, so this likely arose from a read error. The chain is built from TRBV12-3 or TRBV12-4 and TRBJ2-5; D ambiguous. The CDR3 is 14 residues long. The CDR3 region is CATSFPATQETQYL. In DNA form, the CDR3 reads TGTGCCACCAGTTTCCCGGCTACTCAAGAGACCCAGTACCTC.

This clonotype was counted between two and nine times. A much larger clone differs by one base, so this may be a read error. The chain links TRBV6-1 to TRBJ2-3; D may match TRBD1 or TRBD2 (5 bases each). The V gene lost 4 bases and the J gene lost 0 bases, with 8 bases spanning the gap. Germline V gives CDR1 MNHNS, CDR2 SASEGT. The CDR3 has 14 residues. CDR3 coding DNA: TGTGCCAGCAGTGCTGGGGACAGCACAGATACGCAGTATTTT. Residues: CASSAGDSTDTQYF.

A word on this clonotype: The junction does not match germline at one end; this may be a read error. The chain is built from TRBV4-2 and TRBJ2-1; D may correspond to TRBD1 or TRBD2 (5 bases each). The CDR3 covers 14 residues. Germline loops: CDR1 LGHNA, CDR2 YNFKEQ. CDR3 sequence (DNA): TGTGCCAGTAGCCACCCGGGACGGGACAATGAGCAGTTCTTC. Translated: CASSHPGRDNEQFF.

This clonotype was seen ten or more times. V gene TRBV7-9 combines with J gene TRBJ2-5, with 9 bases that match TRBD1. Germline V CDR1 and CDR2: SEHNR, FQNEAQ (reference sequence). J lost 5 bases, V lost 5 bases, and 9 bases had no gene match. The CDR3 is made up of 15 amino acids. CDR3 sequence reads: CASSAGTGRLETQYF. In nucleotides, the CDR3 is TGTGCCAGCAGCGCCGGGACAGGGAGGTTGGAGACCCAGTACTTC.

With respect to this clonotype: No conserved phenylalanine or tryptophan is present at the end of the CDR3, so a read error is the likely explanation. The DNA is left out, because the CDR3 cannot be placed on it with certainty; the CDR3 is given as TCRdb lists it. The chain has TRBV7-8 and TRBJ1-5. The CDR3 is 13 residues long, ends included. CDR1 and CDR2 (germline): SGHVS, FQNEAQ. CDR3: CASRLNRDQPQHC.

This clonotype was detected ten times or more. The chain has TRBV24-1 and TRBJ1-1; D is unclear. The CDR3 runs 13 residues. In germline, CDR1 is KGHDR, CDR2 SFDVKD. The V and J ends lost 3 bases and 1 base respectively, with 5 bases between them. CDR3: CATSDSQNTEAFF. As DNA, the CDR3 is TGTGCCACCAGTGATAGTCAGAACACTGAAGCTTTCTTT.

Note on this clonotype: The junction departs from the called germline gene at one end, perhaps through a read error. The CDR3 sequence: CVSNPIPGTYNEQFF. CDR3 nucleotides: TGTGTCAGCAACCCTATTCCCGGCACCTACAATGAGCAGTTCTTC. The V call is TRBV14, the J call TRBJ2-1; no clear D. Germline loops: CDR1 SGHDN, CDR2 FVKESK. This CDR3 spans 15 amino acids.

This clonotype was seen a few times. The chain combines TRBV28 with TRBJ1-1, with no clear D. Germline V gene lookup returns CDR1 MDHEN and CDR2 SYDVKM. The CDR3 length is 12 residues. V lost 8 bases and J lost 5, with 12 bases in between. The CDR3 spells CASRRTGTEAFF. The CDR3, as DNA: TGTGCCAGCCGCCGTACTGGGACTGAAGCTTTCTTT.

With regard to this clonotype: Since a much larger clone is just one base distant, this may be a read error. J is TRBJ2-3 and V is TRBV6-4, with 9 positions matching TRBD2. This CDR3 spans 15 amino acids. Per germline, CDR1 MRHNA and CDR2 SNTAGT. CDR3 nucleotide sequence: TGTGCCAGCAGTTATCAGGCGGGAGGGCCAGATACGAAGTATTTT. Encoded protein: CASSYQAGGPDTKYF.

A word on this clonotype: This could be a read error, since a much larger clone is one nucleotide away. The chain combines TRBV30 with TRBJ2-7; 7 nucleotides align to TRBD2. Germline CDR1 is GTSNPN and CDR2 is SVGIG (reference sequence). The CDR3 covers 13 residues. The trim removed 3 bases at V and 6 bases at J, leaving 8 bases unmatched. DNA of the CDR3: TGTGCCTGGAGCAATGGGGGAGGGCTCGAGCAGTACTTC. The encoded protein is CAWSNGGGLEQYF.

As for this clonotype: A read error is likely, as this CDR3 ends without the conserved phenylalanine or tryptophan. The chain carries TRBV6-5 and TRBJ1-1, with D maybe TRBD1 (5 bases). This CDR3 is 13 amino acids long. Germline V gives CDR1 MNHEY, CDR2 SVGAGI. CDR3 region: CAISTLQGGGAFL. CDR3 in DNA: TGTGCCATCAGTACCCTCCAGGGAGGTGGAGCTTTCTTG.